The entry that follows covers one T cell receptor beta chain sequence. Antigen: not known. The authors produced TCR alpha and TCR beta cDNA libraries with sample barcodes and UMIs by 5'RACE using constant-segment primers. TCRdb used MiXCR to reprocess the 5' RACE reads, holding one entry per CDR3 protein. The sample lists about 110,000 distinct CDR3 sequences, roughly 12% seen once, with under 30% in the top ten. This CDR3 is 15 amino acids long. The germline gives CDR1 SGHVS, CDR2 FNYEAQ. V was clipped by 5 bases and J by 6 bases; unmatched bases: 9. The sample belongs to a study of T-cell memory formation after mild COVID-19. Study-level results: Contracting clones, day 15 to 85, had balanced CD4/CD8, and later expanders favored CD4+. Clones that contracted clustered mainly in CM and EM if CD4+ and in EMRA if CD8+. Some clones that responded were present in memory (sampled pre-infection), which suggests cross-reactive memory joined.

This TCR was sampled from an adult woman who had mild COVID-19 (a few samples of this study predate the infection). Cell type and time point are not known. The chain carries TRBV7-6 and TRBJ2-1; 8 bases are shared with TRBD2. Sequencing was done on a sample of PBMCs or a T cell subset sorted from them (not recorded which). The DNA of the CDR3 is TGTGCCAGCAGCCGACCGGGGGGGCAAATCAATGAGCAGTTCTTC. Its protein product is CASSRPGGQINEQFF.